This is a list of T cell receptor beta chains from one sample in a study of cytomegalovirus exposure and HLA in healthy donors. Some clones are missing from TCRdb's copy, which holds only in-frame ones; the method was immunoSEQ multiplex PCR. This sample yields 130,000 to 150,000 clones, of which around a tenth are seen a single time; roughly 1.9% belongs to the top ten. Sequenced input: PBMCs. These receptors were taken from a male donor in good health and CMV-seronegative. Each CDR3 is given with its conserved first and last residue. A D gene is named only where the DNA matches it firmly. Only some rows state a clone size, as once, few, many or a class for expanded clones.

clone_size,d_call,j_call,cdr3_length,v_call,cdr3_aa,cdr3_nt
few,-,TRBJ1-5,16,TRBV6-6,CASSSPGGGGGQPQHF,TGTGCCAGCAGCAGTCCAGGCGGGGGCGGCGGTCAGCCCCAGCATTTT
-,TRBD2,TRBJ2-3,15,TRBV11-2,CASSRTSGVGDTQYF,TGTGCCAGCAGCAGAACTAGCGGGGTGGGAGATACGCAGTATTTT
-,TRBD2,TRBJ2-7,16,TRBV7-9,CASSFPAGLASYEQYF,TGTGCCAGCAGCTTCCCAGCGGGACTCGCTTCCTACGAGCAGTACTTC
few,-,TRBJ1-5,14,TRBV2,CASSAGQNNQPQHF,TGTGCCAGCAGTGCCGGACAGAACAATCAGCCCCAGCATTTT
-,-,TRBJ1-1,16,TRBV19,CASSLGSGSGSPEAFF,TGTGCCAGTAGTCTGGGGTCCGGCAGCGGATCTCCTGAAGCTTTCTTT
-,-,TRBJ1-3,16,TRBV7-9,CASSSPRLTPGNTIYF,TGTGCCAGCAGCTCCCCCCGTCTTACTCCAGGAAACACCATATATTTT
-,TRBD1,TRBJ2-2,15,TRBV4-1,CASSQEQGALGELFF,TGCGCCAGCAGCCAAGAACAGGGGGCCCTCGGGGAGCTGTTTTTT
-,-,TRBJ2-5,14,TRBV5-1,CASSFLTEQETQYF,TGCGCCAGCAGCTTCCTAACCGAACAAGAGACCCAGTACTTC
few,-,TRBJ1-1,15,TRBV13,CASRTPVSRDSRAFF,TGTGCCAGCAGGACCCCAGTGTCACGAGACAGCCGAGCTTTCTTT
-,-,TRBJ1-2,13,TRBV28,CASSLFGSRGHTF,TGTGCCAGCAGTTTATTTGGCAGTCGAGGCCACACCTTC
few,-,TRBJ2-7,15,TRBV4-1,CASSQPDKGYYEQYF,TGCGCCAGCAGCCAGCCGGACAAGGGATACTACGAGCAGTACTTC
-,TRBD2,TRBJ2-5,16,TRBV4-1,CASSQLYGLAMETQYF,TGCGCCAGCAGCCAATTATATGGACTAGCGATGGAGACCCAGTACTTC
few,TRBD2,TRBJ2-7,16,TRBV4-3,CASSQDRGTSAALTYF,TGCGCCAGCAGCCAAGATCGGGGGACTAGCGCCGCGTTAACGTACTTC
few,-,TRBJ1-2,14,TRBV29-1,CSVPIAEINYGYTF,TGCAGCGTCCCAATCGCAGAAATCAACTATGGCTACACCTTC
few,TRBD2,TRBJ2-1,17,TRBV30,CAWSGPGTSGSGNEQFF,TGTGCCTGGAGTGGTCCCGGGACTAGCGGGAGTGGTAATGAGCAGTTCTTC
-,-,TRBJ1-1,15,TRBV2,CASSEQGLLNTEAFF,TGTGCCAGCAGTGAACAGGGGTTATTGAACACTGAAGCTTTCTTT
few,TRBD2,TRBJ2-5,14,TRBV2,CASSEGGRRETQYF,TGTGCCAGCAGTGAAGGCGGGAGGAGAGAGACCCAGTACTTC
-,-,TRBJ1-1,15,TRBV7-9,CASSLARSGRTEAFF,TGTGCCAGCAGCTTAGCGCGGTCGGGGAGAACTGAAGCTTTCTTT
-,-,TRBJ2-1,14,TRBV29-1,CSVEFGTQYNEQFF,TGCAGCGTTGAATTTGGGACTCAGTACAATGAGCAGTTCTTC